This T cell receptor beta chain comes out of a study of blood T cells in healthy people across ages. Notes on the study in general: Measured against age, TCR beta diversity per million T cells decreased in a roughly linear manner.

The CDR3 is made up of 16 amino acids. Germline V CDR1 and CDR2: MNHEY, SMNVEV (reference sequence). Trimming removed 0 bases from V and 2 bases from J; junction bases left unmatched: 2. This clonotype was observed a few times. The antigen remains undetermined. With a J-beta primer mix and a sample-barcoded 5' primer, a second PCR ran about 7 to 12 cycles. Each cDNA molecule carried a tag from a template-switch adaptor that contained 12 random nucleotides. TCRdb itself ran the 5' RACE reads through MiXCR, one entry per CDR3 protein. The sample shows 1,500,000 or so distinct CDR3 sequences, 42% of them seen only once. Per sample, extraction of total RNA gave at least 6 micrograms in every case.

The chain has TRBV27 and TRBJ2-1; TRBD2 matches 9 bases. Sample: blood. This sequence originates from a woman aged 18-29 years in good health. The CDR3 loop reads CASSLSSGSTYNEQFF. DNA of the CDR3: TGTGCCAGCAGTTTATCTAGCGGGAGTACCTACAATGAGCAGTTCTTC.